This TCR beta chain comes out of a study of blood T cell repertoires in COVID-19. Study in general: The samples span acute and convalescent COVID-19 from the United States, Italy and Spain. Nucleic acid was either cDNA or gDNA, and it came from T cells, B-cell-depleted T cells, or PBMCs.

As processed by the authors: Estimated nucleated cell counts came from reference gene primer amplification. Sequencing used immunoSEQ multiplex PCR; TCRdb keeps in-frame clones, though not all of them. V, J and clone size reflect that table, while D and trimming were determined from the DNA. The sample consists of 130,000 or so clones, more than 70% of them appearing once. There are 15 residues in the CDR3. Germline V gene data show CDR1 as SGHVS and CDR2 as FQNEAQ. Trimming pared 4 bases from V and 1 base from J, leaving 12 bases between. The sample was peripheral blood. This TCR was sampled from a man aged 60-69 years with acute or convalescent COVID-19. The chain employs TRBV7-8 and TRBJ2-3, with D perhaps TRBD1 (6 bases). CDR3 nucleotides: TGTGCCAGCAGCTGGACAGATAGGGGCACAGATACGCAGTATTTT. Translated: CASSWTDRGTDTQYF.